The 23 T cell receptor beta chains listed next were all sequenced from one sample in a study of shared clonotypes between healthy human individuals. Repertoires were generated with immunoSEQ multiplex PCR, while TCRdb's copy carries only in-frame clones and drops some. The sample has about 510,000 clones, less than 85% seen once. The sample was PBMCs. Receptors originate from a woman between 40 and 50 years old in good health. Some clones in this sample may be carry-over from other donors' samples.

The V gene is TRBV2, the J gene TRBJ2-3, with D unclear. CDR1 SNHLY and CDR2 FYNNEI come from the germline V gene. The CDR3 runs 15 residues. Trimming shortened V by 7 bases and J by 1 base, and 15 bases separated the two germline ends. The CDR3: CASMFLDPGTDTQYF. The CDR3 DNA reads TGTGCCAGCATGTTCTTGGACCCCGGCACAGATACGCAGTATTTT.

V and J are TRBV11-3 and TRBJ2-3; perhaps TRBD1 as D (5 bases). Trimming pared 5 bases from V and 4 bases from J, leaving 16 bases between. The CDR3 runs 15 residues. Germline V gene lookup returns CDR1 SGHNT and CDR2 YENEEA. In DNA, the CDR3 is TGTGCCAGCAGCCAGGGCCGAGGCCTCGCAGATACGCAGTATTTT. Its protein is CASSQGRGLADTQYF.

CDR3 amino acids: CASPRRDRGSETQYF. CDR3 DNA: TGTGCCAGCCCACGCCGGGACAGGGGTTCGGAGACCCAGTACTTC. This chain links TRBV2 with TRBJ2-5, with TRBD1 identical over 10 bases. Per germline, CDR1 SNHLY and CDR2 FYNNEI. This CDR3 comprises 15 residues. Unmatched junction bases numbered 11, after V lost 8 bases and J lost 5 bases.

This clone has more than one count but fewer than ten. The chain has TRBV7-3 and TRBJ2-7; maybe TRBD2 (6 bases). The CDR3 has 14 amino acids. CDR1 is SGHTA, CDR2 FQGTGA, per germline. V lost 1 base to trimming and J lost 5 bases, with 12 bases between them. In DNA form, the CDR3 reads TGTGCCAGCAGCTTAATGGGGGGTCTTGACGAGCAGTACTTC. Translated, it gives CASSLMGGLDEQYF.

The chain uses TRBV19 and TRBJ2-7; TRBD1 matches at 8 bases. Germline values: CDR1 LNHDA, CDR2 SQIVND (reference sequence). Losses at the gene ends were 5 bases for V and 2 bases for J; bases not matched to a gene: 5. CDR3 size: 14 residues. CDR3 in amino acids: CASSGDRGTYEQYF. The CDR3 nucleotides are TGTGCCAGTAGTGGCGACAGGGGTACCTACGAGCAGTACTTC.

This clone was seen only a few times. The chain combines TRBV5-1 with TRBJ2-2; possibly TRBD1 for D (5 bases). The germline V gene encodes CDR1 SGHRS and CDR2 YFSETQ. V lost 5 bases, J lost 0 bases, and 8 bases lay in between. The CDR3 has 14 amino acids. CDR3 loop: CASSSTANTGELFF. Here the CDR3 DNA reads TGCGCCAGCAGTTCGACAGCGAACACCGGGGAGCTGTTTTTT.

This clone occurred a few times. V is TRBV4-2 and J is TRBJ1-2; no reliable D call. Germline values: CDR1 LGHNA, CDR2 YNFKEQ. This CDR3 is built from 14 residues. V was shortened by 3 bases and J by 2 bases, with 10 bases between the two germline ends. Written as DNA, the CDR3 is TGTGCCAGCAGCCAGGCGACGGAAAACTATGGCTACACCTTC. Translating gives CASSQATENYGYTF.

The chain combines TRBV7-6 with TRBJ2-3, with 13 bases matching TRBD2. The germline CDR1 and CDR2 sequences are SGHVS and FNYEAQ. CDR3 size: 16 residues. V lost 6 bases to trimming and J lost 2 bases; unmatched junction nucleotides: 5. CDR3 DNA sequence: TGTGCCAGCAGTAGACTAGCGGGAGGTCTCACAGATACGCAGTATTTT. It codes for CASSRLAGGLTDTQYF.

The chain carries TRBV19 and TRBJ2-5, with TRBD1 identical over 9 bases. The CDR3 runs to 13 residues. V dropped 8 bases and J dropped 5; count of bases not matched to a gene: 6. CDR1 is LNHDA and CDR2 is SQIVND in the germline V gene (reference sequence). The CDR3 region is CASPLTGGETQYF. The CDR3 DNA is TGTGCCAGTCCATTGACAGGGGGGGAGACCCAGTACTTC.

With respect to this clone: Being one base from a much bigger clone, this may be a read error. At the DNA level, this CDR3 is encoded by other sequences in the same sample as well. The genes are TRBV5-4 and TRBJ2-7, with D possibly being TRBD2 (5 bases). The length of the CDR3 is 17 residues. The V end was cut by 0 bases, the J end by 6 bases, with 22 bases between. The V gene's germline CDR1 is SGHNT and CDR2 YYREEE (reference sequence). The CDR3 loop is CASSLDPRQGRVGEQYF. In nucleotides, the CDR3 is TGTGCCAGCAGCTTGGACCCCCGACAAGGGAGAGTGGGCGAGCAGTACTTC.

This clone has just a few counts. The genes are TRBV4-2 and TRBJ2-2; TRBD1 agrees at 9 bases. This CDR3 has 18 amino acids. With 3 bases clipped from V and 4 bases from J, the junction kept 12 bases outside the gene matches. Looked up from germline, CDR1 is LGHNA and CDR2 is YNFKEQ. Here the CDR3 reads CASSQSGLTGGSTGELFF. DNA of the CDR3: TGTGCCAGCAGCCAGTCGGGCCTGACAGGGGGGAGCACCGGGGAGCTGTTTTTT.

This chain connects TRBV5-4 to TRBJ2-2; 7 positions agree with TRBD2. Germline CDR1 and CDR2: SGHNT and YYREEE (reference sequence). Losses at the gene ends were 0 bases for V and 9 bases for J; bases not matched to a gene: 8. This CDR3 is 15 amino acids long. The CDR3 protein is CASSLGGLLARELFF. CDR3 DNA: TGTGCCAGCAGCTTGGGGGGACTACTAGCACGGGAGCTGTTTTTT. The complete variable domain, with remaining parts taken from reference TRBV5-4 and TRBJ2-2, reads ETGVTQSPTHLIKTRGQQVTLRCSSQSGHNTVSWYQQALGQGPQFIFQYYREEENGRGNFPPRFSGLQFPNYSSELNVNALELDDSALYLCASSLGGLLARELFFGEGSRLTVL.

J is TRBJ2-3 and V is TRBV5-1; a possible D gene is TRBD1 (5 bases). CDR3 length equals 13 residues. CDR1 and CDR2 from the germline V gene are SGHRS and YFSETQ. Deletions cut 2 bases from V and 5 bases from J, with 9 bases between. The CDR3, as DNA: TGCGCCAGCAGCTTAGGTAGGGGAGATACGCAGTATTTT. The encoded protein is CASSLGRGDTQYF.

This chain links TRBV7-9 with TRBJ2-2; D gene unclear. Trimming pared 3 bases from V and 4 bases from J, leaving 15 bases between. This CDR3 has 16 residues. Germline loops: CDR1 SEHNR, CDR2 FQNEAQ (reference sequence). This chain's CDR3 is CASSLFGVWSTGELFF. The CDR3 nucleotides read TGTGCCAGCAGCTTGTTTGGAGTATGGAGCACCGGGGAGCTGTTTTTT.

The chain has TRBV5-4 and TRBJ2-1; TRBD2 agrees at 9 bases. Germline CDR1 SGHNT, CDR2 YYREEE (reference sequence). The CDR3 loop spans 16 amino acids. Trimming removed 4 bases from V and 5 bases from J; junction bases left unmatched: 10. This CDR3 is CASSPSRTSVDNEQFF. Here the CDR3 DNA reads TGTGCCAGCAGCCCCAGCCGGACTAGCGTTGACAATGAGCAGTTCTTC. The full variable domain, its missing parts supplied by reference TRBV5-4 and TRBJ2-1, is ETGVTQSPTHLIKTRGQQVTLRCSSQSGHNTVSWYQQALGQGPQFIFQYYREEENGRGNFPPRFSGLQFPNYSSELNVNALELDDSALYLCASSPSRTSVDNEQFFGPGTRLTVL.

This sequence joins TRBV13 and TRBJ1-3; maybe TRBD1 (6 bases). With 3 bases removed from V and 0 bases from J, the gap between germline ends came to 12 bases. The CDR3 runs 16 residues. Per the germline V gene, CDR1 is PRHDT and CDR2 is FYEKMQ (reference sequence). The CDR3 here is CASSFVWTDSGNTIYF. The CDR3 nucleotides are TGTGCCAGCAGCTTCGTGTGGACAGACTCTGGAAACACCATATATTTT.

This chain joins TRBV5-1 and TRBJ2-3; D gene ambiguous. The CDR3 extends over 14 amino acids. The germline V and J ends were trimmed by 1 base and 2 bases, with 8 bases remaining between them. In germline, CDR1 is SGHRS, CDR2 YFSETQ. CDR3 in DNA: TGCGCCAGCAGCTTGTCGGCGGACACAGATACGCAGTATTTT. This translates into CASSLSADTDTQYF.

This chain uses TRBV6-6 with TRBJ2-1; maybe TRBD2 (6 bases). Deletions cut 10 bases from V and 5 bases from J, with 18 bases between. The CDR3 is made up of 14 amino acids. Germline assignment: CDR1 MNHNY and CDR2 SVGAGI (reference sequence). CDR3 amino acids: CATSKTAGHNEQFF. CDR3 bases: TGTGCCACCTCCAAGACAGCGGGTCACAATGAGCAGTTCTTC.

With regard to this clone: Relative to the germline gene, one junction end is altered; a read error may explain this. V gene TRBV6-1 combines with J gene TRBJ2-1; 14 nucleotides match TRBD2. The CDR3 contains 17 residues. From germline, CDR1 is MNHNS and CDR2 SASEGT. CDR3 protein: CAISESGLAGAFNEQFF. DNA of the CDR3: TGTGCCATCAGTGAGTCGGGACTAGCGGGAGCCTTCAATGAGCAGTTCTTC.

This clone was detected only a few times. The V gene is TRBV5-1, the J gene TRBJ2-4; D possibly corresponds to TRBD1 (6 bases). Per the germline V gene, CDR1 is SGHRS and CDR2 is YFSETQ. V lost 0 bases and J 3 bases, leaving 10 bases between the germline ends. The CDR3 is made up of 15 amino acids. The CDR3 here is CASSLGEGVKNIQYF. The CDR3 region has the DNA TGCGCCAGCAGCTTGGGAGAGGGGGTCAAAAACATTCAGTACTTC. Using reference TRBV5-1 and TRBJ2-4 for the parts outside the CDR3, the full variable domain is KAGVTQTPRYLIKTRGQQVTLSCSPISGHRSVSWYQQTPGQGLQFLFEYFSETQRNKGNFPGRFSGRQFSNSRSEMNVSTLELGDSALYLCASSLGEGVKNIQYFGAGTRLSVL.

CDR3 nucleotides: TGTGCCAGTAGTGTCTCCGGGACTAGCGGCTACAATGAGCAGTTCTTC. It specifies CASSVSGTSGYNEQFF. The chain couples TRBV19 to TRBJ2-1, with TRBD2 identical over 11 bases. With 5 bases clipped from V and 3 bases from J, the junction kept 6 bases outside the gene matches. The germline gives CDR1 LNHDA, CDR2 SQIVND (reference sequence). CDR3 size: 16 residues.

This clone has just a few counts. The chain carries TRBV2 and TRBJ2-7; D not resolved. The CDR3 runs 11 residues. V lost 6 bases and J lost 4, with 7 bases in between. Germline loops: CDR1 SNHLY, CDR2 FYNNEI. This CDR3 is CASRVGYEQYF. Here the CDR3 DNA reads TGTGCCAGCAGGGTAGGTTACGAGCAGTACTTC.

The chain has TRBV20-1 and TRBJ2-5; tentative D call: TRBD2 (5 bases). Germline values: CDR1 DFQATT, CDR2 SNEGSKA (reference sequence). The CDR3 length is 11 residues. Trimming took off 3 bases at V and 14 bases at J, with 16 bases between the two ends. The DNA for the CDR3 is TGCAGTGCTAGTATAACTACTAGAAATTACTTC. As protein: CSASITTRNYF.